One and the same sample provided the 16 T cell receptor beta chains below, sequenced in a study of blood T cells in healthy people across ages. A second PCR, run for roughly 7 to 11 cycles, used a sample-barcoded 5' primer plus a J-beta primer mix. TCRdb used MiXCR to reprocess the 5' RACE reads, holding one entry per CDR3 protein. The sample yields approximately 730,000 distinct CDR3 sequences, approximately 39% seen once. The sequencing input was blood. These receptors all stem from a woman in her fifties or sixties in good health.

Note on this clonotype: As the CDR3 is not closed by the conserved phenylalanine or tryptophan, this likely results from a read error. V usage is TRBV25-1 and J usage is TRBJ2-3; no clear D gene. CDR3 length equals 15 residues. Germline values: CDR1 MGHDK, CDR2 SYGVNS. Here the CDR3 DNA reads TGTGCCGGCAGTGGAGAGTATCCCTACACAGATACGCAGTATTAT. It is translated as CAGSGEYPYTDTQYY.

The chain couples TRBV5-1 to TRBJ2-7; D might be TRBD1 (5 bases). Trimming took off 4 bases at V and 1 base at J, with 12 bases between the two ends. CDR1 SGHRS and CDR2 YFSETQ come from the germline V gene. CDR3 size: 14 residues. CDR3: CASSLDYRSYEQYF. CDR3 sequence (DNA): TGCGCCAGCAGCCTGGATTACAGGTCCTACGAGCAGTACTTC. The full variable domain, in which reference TRBV5-1 and TRBJ2-7 provide the parts outside the CDR3, is KAGVTQTPRYLIKTRGQQVTLSCSPISGHRSVSWYQQTPGQGLQFLFEYFSETQRNKGNFPGRFSGRQFSNSRSEMNVSTLELGDSALYLCASSLDYRSYEQYFGPGTRLTVT.

In this sample, this clonotype turned up many times. The chain recombines TRBV19 with TRBJ1-2; D is perhaps TRBD1 (6 bases). Germline V gene lookup returns CDR1 LNHDA and CDR2 SQIVND (reference sequence). The CDR3 extends over 16 amino acids. Trimming cost V 5 bases and J 2 bases, with 18 bases left between them. As DNA, the CDR3 is TGTGCCAGTAGTCCTGGGACAACTACGTGGAACTATGGCTACACCTTC. This sequence encodes CASSPGTTTWNYGYTF.

The chain joins TRBV9 to TRBJ2-1; TRBD2 might be the D (6 bases). The V end was cut by 3 bases, the J end by 6 bases, with 16 bases between. This CDR3 has 15 residues. CDR1 is SGDLS and CDR2 is YYNGEE in the germline V gene. The CDR3 here is CASSGGGKGCNEQFF. CDR3 coding DNA: TGTGCCAGCAGCGGGGGCGGGAAGGGGTGCAATGAGCAGTTCTTC.

J is TRBJ2-2 and V is TRBV28; no clear D. The CDR3 sequence is 17 residues long. Germline CDR1 and CDR2: MDHEN and SYDVKM. The V and J ends lost 2 bases and 0 bases respectively, with 13 bases between them. CDR3 nucleotides: TGTGCCAGCAGTTTAGCTCGGACGTTCGCGAACACCGGGGAGCTGTTTTTT. Translated, it gives CASSLARTFANTGELFF.

This clonotype occurred a few times. The chain combines TRBV5-1 with TRBJ2-1, with 7 bases that match TRBD1. V shed 5 bases, J shed 0 bases, and the junction held 8 bases outside the gene matches. The length of the CDR3 is 16 residues. CDR1 is SGHRS, CDR2 YFSETQ, per germline. CDR3 residues: CASRTGPTSSYNEQFF. The CDR3 DNA follows: TGCGCCAGCAGGACAGGGCCTACATCCTCCTACAATGAGCAGTTCTTC.

This clonotype has only a few counts. The chain links TRBV10-3 to TRBJ2-3, with 7 bases matching TRBD2. Germline V gene data show CDR1 as ENHRY and CDR2 as SYGVKD. Germline trimming cut 5 bases from V and 2 bases from J; bases unmatched to any gene: 4. The length of the CDR3 is 14 residues. DNA for the CDR3: TGTGCCATCAGTACCGGGACTACCACAGATACGCAGTATTTT. Amino acid sequence: CAISTGTTTDTQYF.

This clonotype has a count of ten or more. The chain uses TRBV6-1 and TRBJ1-2; D is undetermined. The CDR3 covers 15 residues. Trimming cost V 6 bases and J 2 bases, with 16 bases left between them. Germline CDR1 reads MNHNS; CDR2 reads SASEGT. The DNA for the CDR3 is TGTGCCAGCAGCGCCACAGTATTAGGGAACTATGGCTACACCTTC. Translated, it gives CASSATVLGNYGYTF.

This clonotype has just a few counts. The chain has TRBV6-5 and TRBJ2-1; D might be TRBD1 (6 bases). Deletions cut 0 bases from V and 7 bases from J, with 16 bases between. The CDR3 totals 16 residues. Germline values: CDR1 MNHEY, CDR2 SVGAGI. The CDR3 DNA is TGTGCCAGCAGTTACTCGAACCGGGGACAACGGAATGAGCAGTTCTTC. Encoded protein: CASSYSNRGQRNEQFF.

The V call is TRBV7-2, the J call TRBJ2-5, with D possibly being TRBD1 (5 bases). V was shortened by 4 bases and J by 5 bases, with 23 bases between the two germline ends. Germline assignment: CDR1 SGHTA and CDR2 FQGNSA. The CDR3 has 17 amino acids. In DNA, the CDR3 is TGTGCCAGCAGCTCTCCCCCTACGGGCAGGGTCATGGAGACCCAGTACTTC. It yields the protein CASSSPPTGRVMETQYF. Full variable domain (missing parts from reference TRBV7-2 and TRBJ2-5): GAGVSQSPSNKVTEKGKDVELRCDPISGHTALYWYRQSLGQGLEFLIYFQGNSAPDKSGLPSDRFSAERTGGSVSTLTIQRTQQEDSAVYLCASSSPPTGRVMETQYFGPGTRLLVL.

This chain links TRBV6-5 with TRBJ1-2, with D uncertain. The CDR3 length is 12 residues. Trimming removed 2 bases at V and 8 bases at J, with 9 bases between. In germline, CDR1 is MNHEY, CDR2 SVGAGI. Here the CDR3 reads CASSYPGMGYTF. As DNA, the CDR3 is TGTGCCAGCAGTTACCCCGGGATGGGCTACACCTTC.

The chain joins TRBV7-9 to TRBJ1-2; 9 nucleotides agree with TRBD1. The trim removed 6 bases at V and 4 bases at J, leaving 6 bases unmatched. The CDR3 spans 14 residues. Germline V gives CDR1 SEHNR, CDR2 FQNEAQ (reference sequence). CDR3 residues: CASSFGQGPYGYTF. As DNA, the CDR3 is TGTGCCAGCAGTTTTGGACAGGGGCCCTATGGCTACACCTTC. Together with reference TRBV7-9 and TRBJ1-2, the CDR3 gives the full variable domain: DTGVSQNPRHKITKRGQNVTFRCDPISEHNRLYWYRQTLGQGPEFLTYFQNEAQLEKSRLLSDRFSAERPKGSFSTLEIQRTEQGDSAMYLCASSFGQGPYGYTFGSGTRLTVV.

The rearrangement links TRBV20-1 to TRBJ2-3, with 11 bases that match TRBD2. The CDR3 covers 13 residues. The V segment lost 7 bases and the J segment 7 bases; nucleotides outside the gene matches: 7. Germline CDR1 is DFQATT and CDR2 is SNEGSKA (reference sequence). The CDR3, as DNA: TGCAGTGTCTTTAGCGGGGGGGCTAATACGCAGTATTTT. Translating gives CSVFSGGANTQYF.

The chain links TRBV6-4 to TRBJ2-1, with TRBD2 identical over 11 bases. The CDR3 length is 16 residues. V lost 2 bases and J lost 6; bases outside the gene matches: 6. The germline V gene encodes CDR1 MRHNA and CDR2 SNTAGT. CDR3 loop: CASSDEPGLAGNEQFF. DNA for the CDR3: TGTGCCAGCAGTGACGAACCCGGACTAGCGGGCAATGAGCAGTTCTTC.

Worth noting for this clonotype: A much larger clone is a single base away; this may be a read error. The rearrangement links TRBV5-1 to TRBJ1-2; 8 bases match TRBD1. V dropped 4 bases and J dropped 4; count of bases not matched to a gene: 6. The CDR3 consists of 14 residues. CDR1 is SGHRS and CDR2 is YFSETQ in the germline V gene. The CDR3, as DNA: TGCGCCAGCAGCAACTCCGGGACAGGCTATGGCTACACCTTC. Encoded protein: CASSNSGTGYGYTF.

This chain uses TRBV14 with TRBJ1-2, with D unresolved. Germline V gene sequence: CDR1 SGHDN, CDR2 FVKESK. Between the trimmed V and J ends, which lost 5 bases and 0 bases, there was a span of 10 bases. This CDR3 spans 14 amino acids. The CDR3 coding sequence is TGTGCCAGCAGCGTCGAGATAGCTAACTATGGCTACACCTTC. The encoded protein is CASSVEIANYGYTF.